The source of this T cell receptor (beta chain) is a study of regulatory and conventional T cells in RAG deficiency (dated by TCRdb to the late 2010s). For the study in its entirety: The study used high-throughput TCR beta sequencing to compare repertoire diversity and composition of Treg, conventional CD4+ and CD8+ T cells between RAG-deficient patients and healthy controls. General findings and caveats noted by the study authors: Compared with controls, Omenn syndrome and CID/AS patients had approximately 99-fold fewer unique TCR beta sequences in Treg cells, whereas the reduction in the other subsets was roughly 10-fold. Some T-cell subset analyses were not performed for some subjects. All patient T-cell subsets had shorter CDR3 lengths; Omenn syndrome patients showed >85% Treg-Tconv repertoire overlap at nucleotide and amino acid level. Markedly lower Shannon entropy and higher Simpson indices were observed in RAG-deficient patients than in control T-cell subpopulations. In Omenn syndrome patients, sorted CD25-high CD127-low cells may represent peripherally activated cells rather than bona fide Treg cells.

The CDR3 numbers 13 residues from cysteine through phenylalanine. Of the read, only the CDR3 DNA is kept; its 39 bases are in frame from base 1. Here V drops 5 bases and J drops 4 bases, and the junction holds 4 bases not matched to any gene. Sequences SGHTA (CDR1) and FQGTGA (CDR2) are obtained from the germline V gene. Before genomic DNA was extracted, conventional CD4+ T cells were isolated from blood as CD25-low CD127-high cells. Eight healthy control donors were used as the comparison group for repertoire analyses. In the case of this clone: This clone's antigen is unknown. It has no much larger one-base neighbor in the sample; base qualities were not kept.

The library was made by the immunoSEQ multiplex PCR assay. Rearranged TCR beta chain products were amplified from the genomic DNA of sorted T-cell subsets and were then sequenced. As for how the authors treated the data: Shannon entropy and Simpson indices were used to quantify the repertoire diversity of productive TCR beta rearrangements. To assess clonal expansion, the frequencies of the 100 most abundant productive TCR beta clonotypes were added up as a share of total reads. The TRB repertoires were scored with a self-reactivity index that is based on amino acid usage at CDR3beta positions 6 and 7. Repertoire analyses used two-way ANOVA; flow cytometric analyses used Student t or Mann-Whitney tests. The immuneACCESS repertoire file appears here via TCRdb, limited to in-frame rearrangements. These files lack a portion of the clones; in checked studies, under half of the deficit traces to unresolved V genes, and the cause of the others is not known. D and trimming come from the DNA, and the V and J calls and clone size come from that table. This sample has about 30,000 clones in its table, and about 95% of those were observed once. The ten biggest clones cover under 0.2% of the sample.

These data are also associated with another study on regulatory T cells. Drawing on the second study: The multiplex PCR relied on 52 forward TRBV primers and 13 reverse TRBJ primers, and amplification bias was corrected through assay-based and computational methods. Restricted unique TRB V-J pairs and skewed V and J gene usage were observed in patient repertoires, most markedly in regulatory T cells. Between CD3G-deficient patients and healthy controls, the study compared T-cell receptor beta repertoires in sorted regulatory T cells, conventional CD4+ T cells and CD8+ T cells. Ficoll density separation was used to isolate peripheral blood mononuclear cells. Within the immunoSEQ assay, multiplex PCR amplified rearranged TRB loci from genomic DNA. An Illumina HiSeq platform was used to sequence the TRB amplicons. Raw sequences were error-filtered and aligned to reference gene sequences by custom algorithms and were subsequently analyzed with the immunoSEQ online tools. Productive and nonproductive TRB rearrangement frequencies were evaluated among both unique and total sequences. Groups were compared by t tests, Mann-Whitney tests or two-way ANOVA performed in Prism software.

The chain joins TRBV7-3 to TRBJ1-2, and 7 junctional nucleotides match TRBD1. The source of this sequence is a human donor in good health. Sequencing used CD25- CD4+ T cells sorted from blood. The CDR3 protein: CASSQGQTYGYTF. The DNA sequence is TGTGCCAGCAGCCAGGGACAGACCTATGGCTACACCTTC.